This T cell receptor beta chain was identified during a study of siplizumab effects on memory and regulatory T cells. Whole-study findings and limits: Memory cells seemed less diverse than naive T cells, which seemed major alloresponse contributors.

V was cut by 2 bases and J by 7 bases, with 9 bases left in between. The CDR3 runs to 14 residues. Germline V lookup: CDR1 SEHNR, CDR2 FQNEAQ (reference sequence). Around 9.6 x 10^4 TCR templates per sample were sequenced. TCRdb keeps only in-frame clones here, not all; method: immunoSEQ multiplex PCR. The sample records roughly 92,000 clones, approximately 95% being singletons. About this clone: As yet, its antigen is unknown.

The source material was non-Treg CD4+ T cells sorted from blood. The source of this sequence is a human donor in good health. The V gene is TRBV7-9, the J gene TRBJ1-6; the D gene is possibly TRBD1 (5 bases). CDR3 amino acids: CASSLNEGNSPLHF. CDR3 DNA: TGTGCCAGCAGCTTAAATGAGGGGAATTCACCCCTCCACTTT.